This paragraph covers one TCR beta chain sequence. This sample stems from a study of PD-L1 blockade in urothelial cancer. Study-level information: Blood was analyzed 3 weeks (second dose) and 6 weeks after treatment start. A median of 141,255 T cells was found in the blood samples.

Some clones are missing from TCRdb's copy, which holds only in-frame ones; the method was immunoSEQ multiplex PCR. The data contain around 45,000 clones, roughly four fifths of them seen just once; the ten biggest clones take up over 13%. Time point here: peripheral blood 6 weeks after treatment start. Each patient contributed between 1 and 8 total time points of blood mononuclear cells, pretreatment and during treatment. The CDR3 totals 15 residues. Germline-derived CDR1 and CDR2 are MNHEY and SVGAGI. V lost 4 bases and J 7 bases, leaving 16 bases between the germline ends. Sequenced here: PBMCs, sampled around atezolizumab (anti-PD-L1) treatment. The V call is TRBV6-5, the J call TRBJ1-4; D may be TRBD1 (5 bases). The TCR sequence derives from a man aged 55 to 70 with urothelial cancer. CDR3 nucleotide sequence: TGTGCCAGCAGTTCTTCCCAGGGACTAGTTGAAAAACTGTTTTTT. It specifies CASSSSQGLVEKLFF.